This entry features one T cell receptor beta chain sequence. Its antigen is undetermined. This record comes from a study of cytomegalovirus exposure and HLA in healthy donors. The primer mix had 60 Vbeta and 13 Jbeta primers. Some clones are missing from TCRdb's copy, which holds only in-frame ones; the method was immunoSEQ multiplex PCR. The sample has about 82,000 clones, around 74% seen once. Findings and caveats of the study: Presence/absence analysis assumed near-uniform sequencing depth across donors. Whilst most TCR sequences proved rare, a subset of public TCRs occurred across many donors. Cytomegalovirus association was listed for about 160 TCR beta chains.

Healthy bone marrow donors made up the donors. This TCR was sampled from a woman in her fifties or sixties in good health and CMV-seropositive. The source material was PBMCs.

In DNA, the CDR3 is TGTGCCAGCAGCCAAGATACAGGCCGCTCTGGAAACACCATATATTTT. Protein sequence: CASSQDTGRSGNTIYF. The rearrangement joins TRBV4-2 to TRBJ1-3; tentative D call: TRBD1 (5 bases). Trimming took off 0 bases at V and 0 bases at J, with 9 bases between the two ends. The germline V gene encodes CDR1 LGHNA and CDR2 YNFKEQ. CDR3 length: 16 amino acids.